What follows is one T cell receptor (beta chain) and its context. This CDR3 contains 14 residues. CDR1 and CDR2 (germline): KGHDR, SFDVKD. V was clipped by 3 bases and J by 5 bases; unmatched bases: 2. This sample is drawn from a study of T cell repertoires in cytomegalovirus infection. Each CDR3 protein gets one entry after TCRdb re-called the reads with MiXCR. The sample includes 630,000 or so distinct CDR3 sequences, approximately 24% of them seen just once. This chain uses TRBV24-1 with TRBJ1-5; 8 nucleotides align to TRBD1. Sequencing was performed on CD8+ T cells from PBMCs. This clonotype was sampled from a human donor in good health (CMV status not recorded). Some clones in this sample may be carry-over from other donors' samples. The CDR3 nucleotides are TGTGCCACCAGTGATACGGACAGGGATCAGCCCCAGCATTTT. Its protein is CATSDTDRDQPQHF.